The rows below give T cell receptor beta chains drawn from one sample of a study of cytomegalovirus exposure and HLA in healthy donors. Measured with immunoSEQ multiplex PCR; TCRdb has only the in-frame clones, and not every one. The sample contains approximately 100,000 clones, around 70% of which appear only once. Sequencing was carried out using PBMCs. These receptors were taken from a man aged 35-49 years in good health and CMV-seropositive. The CDR3 runs from the conserved cysteine through the conserved F or W. A D gene is named only where the DNA matches it firmly. A row's size may be missing; if present it is once, few, many or a size class.

J gene | clone size | D gene | V gene | CDR3 DNA | CDR3 protein
TRBJ2-3 | . | . | TRBV9 | TGTGCCAGCAGCGTAGTTCCGGCAGGGGCAGATACGCAGTATTTT | CASSVVPAGADTQYF
TRBJ1-5 | . | . | TRBV11-2 | TGTGCCAGCAGCTCGATACAGGGAGGGAAAGGTCAGCCCCAGCATTTT | CASSSIQGGKGQPQHF
TRBJ2-7 | few | . | TRBV21-1 | TGTGCCAGCCCTTATCTCACGAGCGGGAGGAAAGAGGGCTACGAGCAGTACTTC | CASPYLTSGRKEGYEQYF
TRBJ2-6 | . | TRBD2 | TRBV7-2 | TGTGCCAGCAGCGCAAGCGGGAGTGGGGCCAACGTCCTGACTTTC | CASSASGSGANVLTF
TRBJ2-7 | . | . | TRBV28 | TGTGCCAGCAGTGGATACGGGGGAGACCCCTACGAGCAGTACTTC | CASSGYGGDPYEQYF
TRBJ1-1 | . | . | TRBV27 | TGTGCCAGCAGTTTGTCCAGGAGGAGCACTGAAGCTTTCTTT | CASSLSRRSTEAFF
TRBJ2-2 | . | TRBD2 | TRBV7-8 | TGTGCCAGCAGCATTTTCCGGAGGGGACTAGCGGGACAGATGAACACCGGGGAGCTGTTTTTT | CASSIFRRGLAGQMNTGELFF
TRBJ1-2 | . | TRBD1 | TRBV11-2 | TGTGCCAGCAGCTCATACCCGACAGGGGCTCCCAACTATGGCTACACCTTC | CASSSYPTGAPNYGYTF
TRBJ1-2 | once | . | TRBV7-9 | TGTGCCAGCAGCGCCCAGGGGCAGGTGAACTATGGCTACACCTTC | CASSAQGQVNYGYTF
TRBJ2-2 | . | TRBD2 | TRBV6-5 | TGTGCCAGTGGAACTAGCGGGGTCGGGGAGCTGTTTTTT | CASGTSGVGELFF
TRBJ2-2 | few | . | TRBV15 | TGTGCCACCAGCAGAGATACCCAGGCCGGGGAGCTGTTTTTT | CATSRDTQAGELFF
TRBJ2-5 | few | . | TRBV5-1 | TGCGCCAGCAGCTTGGGGCAGGGAGGCCAGTACTTC | CASSLGQGGQYF
TRBJ2-1 | . | TRBD2 | TRBV10-3 | TGTGCCATCAGTGAGTCAACTAGCGGGAGACCCCTCCACTCCTACAATGAGCAGTTCTTC | CAISESTSGRPLHSYNEQFF
TRBJ2-7 | once | TRBD2 | TRBV6-1 | TGTGCCAGCAGTGAAAACCCAGGGAGGGACGAGCAGTACTTC | CASSENPGRDEQYF
TRBJ1-1 | . | TRBD1 | TRBV6-6 | TGTGCCAGCAGGCAGGGGGCGGCGGAAGCTTTCTTT | CASRQGAAEAFF
TRBJ2-2 | few | TRBD1 | TRBV30 | TGTGCCTGGAGGAGAGCAGGGGGCTCCACCGGGGAGCTGTTTTTT | CAWRRAGGSTGELFF
TRBJ1-2 | . | . | TRBV5-4 | TGTGCCAGCAGCGGCAGCGGGTTCAACTATGGCTACACCTTC | CASSGSGFNYGYTF
TRBJ2-3 | . | . | TRBV2 | TGTGCCAGCAGTGCCCCCGGGGGCACAGATACGCAGTATTTT | CASSAPGGTDTQYF
TRBJ2-3 | few | . | TRBV4-1 | TGCGCCAGCAGCCAAGCGGTACTAGAATACACAGATACGCAGTATTTT | CASSQAVLEYTDTQYF
TRBJ2-1 | . | . | TRBV27 | TGTGCCAGCAGTACGGACTGGAAGGGAACGGAGCAGTTCTTC | CASSTDWKGTEQFF
TRBJ2-5 | . | TRBD1 | TRBV4-2 | TGTGCCAGCAGCCAAGGGACAGGGTATGGGGAGACCCAGTACTTC | CASSQGTGYGETQYF
TRBJ2-5 | . | TRBD2 | TRBV7-2 | TGTGCCAGCACTAGCGGGGGGTACCAAGAGACCCAGTACTTC | CASTSGGYQETQYF
TRBJ1-1 | few | TRBD1 | TRBV4-3 | TGCGCCAGCAGCCAAGTTTCAGGGGGCCATCGGACTGAAGCTTTCTTT | CASSQVSGGHRTEAFF
TRBJ1-5 | . | TRBD1 | TRBV7-9 | TGTGCCAGCAGCTTAGGGGGACAGGGTGACAATCAGCCCCAGCATTTT | CASSLGGQGDNQPQHF
TRBJ1-2 | . | TRBD1 | TRBV9 | TGTGCCAGCAGCGTAGCCGGGACAGGGGCTAACTATGGCTACACCTTC | CASSVAGTGANYGYTF
TRBJ2-3 | . | . | TRBV6-1 | TGTGCCAGCAGTTTATCGGGGGGCACAGATACGCAGTATTTT | CASSLSGGTDTQYF
TRBJ1-5 | . | . | TRBV19 | TGTGCCAGTAGTACCTCCACTCGGTCCCGCAATCAGCCCCAGCATTTT | CASSTSTRSRNQPQHF
TRBJ1-4 | . | . | TRBV19 | TGTGCCAGTAGTGTCTACGGGGGACGTGAAAAACTGTTTTTT | CASSVYGGREKLFF
TRBJ2-1 | few | TRBD2 | TRBV7-2 | TGTGCCAGCAGCGTAAAACCGGGACTAGCGGGAGTGAACAATGAGCAGTTCTTC | CASSVKPGLAGVNNEQFF
TRBJ1-1 | . | . | TRBV5-4 | TGTGCCAGCAGACAGCGGGGTGCCCACACTGAAGCTTTCTTT | CASRQRGAHTEAFF
TRBJ2-7 | . | TRBD2 | TRBV29-1 | TGCAGCGTTGAAAGAGCGGGGGTTACCTACGAGCAGTACTTC | CSVERAGVTYEQYF
TRBJ2-7 | . | TRBD1 | TRBV6-5 | TGTGCCAGCAGTTACTCCCCGGGACAGGTCTACGAGCAGTACTTC | CASSYSPGQVYEQYF
TRBJ1-2 | . | TRBD1 | TRBV5-6 | TGTGCCAGCAGCTTGGGACAGGGACTCTACTATGGCTACACCTTC | CASSLGQGLYYGYTF
TRBJ2-3 | few | . | TRBV7-2 | TGTGCCAGCAGCTTAGTCGGGACAGATACGCAGTATTTT | CASSLVGTDTQYF
TRBJ2-3 | . | . | TRBV7-3 | TGTGCCAGCAGCTTAGTGGGAGCGATCACAGATACGCAGTATTTT | CASSLVGAITDTQYF
TRBJ2-2 | . | . | TRBV27 | TGTGCCAGCAGTTTAGCCAAGGGGGGGGAGCTGTTTTTT | CASSLAKGGELFF
TRBJ2-5 | . | . | TRBV9 | TGTGCCAGCAGCGTAGGGCCCGGGAGAGGGACCCAGTACTTC | CASSVGPGRGTQYF
TRBJ2-2 | . | . | TRBV28 | TGTGCCAGCAGTCCGTATGGAGGGTCCGGCGGGGAGCTGTTTTTT | CASSPYGGSGGELFF
TRBJ2-3 | once | TRBD2 | TRBV10-3 | TGTGCCATCAGTGAGGTCACTAGCGGGAGGGCCCTCTTAGATACAGATACGCAGTATTTT | CAISEVTSGRALLDTDTQYF
TRBJ1-1 | . | . | TRBV5-1 | TGCGCCAGCAGAAGACAGAGTAGCAGCACTGAAGCTTTCTTT | CASRRQSSSTEAFF
TRBJ2-1 | few | TRBD2 | TRBV10-1 | TGCGCCAGCAGCCCCAGCGGGAGCTACAATGAGCAGTTCTTC | CASSPSGSYNEQFF
TRBJ1-2 | few | . | TRBV19 | TGTGCCAGTAGTACAGGGTTGATTGGCTACACCTTC | CASSTGLIGYTF
TRBJ2-3 | few | TRBD2 | TRBV4-1 | TGCGCCAGCAGCCAAGAGAGTTGGTCGGTAGCGGGAGGAACAGATACGCAGTATTTT | CASSQESWSVAGGTDTQYF
TRBJ2-4 | . | . | TRBV21-1 | TGTGCCAGCAGCAAGGAGGGTACTAGCGGGAGGGCCCAGGCCAAAAACATTCAGTACTTC | CASSKEGTSGRAQAKNIQYF
TRBJ1-2 | . | TRBD1 | TRBV6-5 | TGTGCCAGCAAGAGGGGACAGGCTAGAGGTGGCTACACCTTC | CASKRGQARGGYTF
TRBJ2-1 | . | TRBD2 | TRBV6-1 | TGTGCCAGCAGCGAAGCTAGCGGGAGCCACTTCTACAATGAGCAGTTCTTC | CASSEASGSHFYNEQFF
TRBJ1-1 | few | TRBD1 | TRBV5-4 | TGTGCCAGCAGCGTGGGACAGGGGAGAACTGAAGCTTTCTTT | CASSVGQGRTEAFF